Below, 24 T cell receptor beta chains from the same sample are listed, as sequenced in a study of T cells after yellow fever vaccination. TCRdb re-analysed the 5' RACE reads in MiXCR, keeping a single row per CDR3 protein. This sample yields roughly 300,000 distinct CDR3 sequences, of which roughly 8.3% are seen a single time; approximately 18% belongs to the top ten. The specimen comprised PBMCs, sampled more than 40 days after the first yellow fever vaccination. The receptors derive from a young man who received the YFV17D yellow fever vaccine.

This chain joins TRBV27 and TRBJ2-7; TRBD1 agrees at 9 bases. Germline trimming cut 5 bases from V and 2 bases from J; bases unmatched to any gene: 13. Germline CDR1 and CDR2: MNHEY and SMNVEV (reference sequence). The CDR3 has 17 amino acids. In nucleotides, the CDR3 is TGTGCCAGCAGTACCGGGCGGCTACGGGACAGGGCCTACGAGCAGTACTTC. Its translation: CASSTGRLRDRAYEQYF.

This clonotype was detected many times. The rearrangement joins TRBV30 to TRBJ2-1; 16 bases map to TRBD2. The CDR3 is 15 amino acids. The germline V gene encodes CDR1 GTSNPN and CDR2 SVGIG (reference sequence). The trim removed 5 bases at V and 13 bases at J, leaving 11 bases unmatched. In nucleotides, the CDR3 is TGTGCCTGGGAACATAAGGGACTAGCGGGGGGGCCTCAGTTCTTC. Translation: CAWEHKGLAGGPQFF.

This rearrangement joins TRBV7-6 to TRBJ1-1, with 8 bases fitting TRBD1. The CDR3 is made up of 18 amino acids. With V trimmed by 5 bases and J by 0 bases, 14 bases remained unmatched. The germline V gene has CDR1 SGHVS and CDR2 FNYEAQ. CDR3 amino acids: CASSPRTDRELMNTEAFF. DNA of the CDR3: TGTGCCAGCAGCCCCCGCACGGACAGGGAACTAATGAACACTGAAGCTTTCTTT.

This clonotype was detected many times. This chain uses TRBV12-3 or TRBV12-4 with TRBJ2-7; TRBD2 might be the D (6 bases). Trimming took 5 bases from V and 0 from J, leaving 14 bases between them. The CDR3 spans 15 residues. The DNA of the CDR3 is TGTGCCAGCAGTACGATCGGGGGTAGCTCCTACGAGCAGTACTTC. It yields the protein CASSTIGGSSYEQYF.

About this clonotype: Relative to the germline gene, one junction end is altered; a read error may explain this. The J gene is TRBJ1-1, the V gene TRBV4-2, with D possibly matching TRBD1 (5 bases). Germline CDR1 reads LGHNA; CDR2 reads YNFKEQ. The CDR3 is 14 amino acids. The CDR3 region has the DNA TGTGCCATCAGCCGCAGGGTCTCGTTCTCTGAAGCTTTCTTT. This sequence encodes CAISRRVSFSEAFF.

The rearrangement links TRBV7-9 to TRBJ2-1; D is unclear. Germline CDR1 SEHNR, CDR2 FQNEAQ (reference sequence). The CDR3 is 15 amino acids. Trimming shortened V by 7 bases and J by 5 bases, and 18 bases separated the two germline ends. The CDR3 reads CASTYDLGSNNEQFF. DNA for the CDR3: TGTGCCAGCACGTACGACTTGGGTTCAAACAATGAGCAGTTCTTC.

The chain recombines TRBV6-1 with TRBJ2-7; TRBD2 matches 11 bases. Per germline, CDR1 MNHNS and CDR2 SASEGT. The J segment lost 2 bases and the V segment lost 6 bases, leaving 6 bases of the junction unmatched. The CDR3 covers 15 residues. The CDR3 DNA is TGTGCCAGCAGCCGTAGCGGGGGGGCGGCCTACGAGCAGTACTTC. This encodes CASSRSGGAAYEQYF.

This clonotype has more than one count but fewer than ten. J is TRBJ2-3 and V is TRBV15; unclear D gene. The CDR3 is 14 residues long. Trimming took off 0 bases at V and 4 bases at J, with 8 bases between the two ends. CDR1 and CDR2 (germline): LNHNV, YYDKDF (reference sequence). This chain's CDR3 is CATSRDFLADTQYF. CDR3 coding DNA: TGTGCCACCAGCAGAGACTTTCTGGCAGATACGCAGTATTTT.

This clonotype was seen only a few times. The rearrangement uses TRBV20-1 and TRBJ1-6; D call uncertain. Looked up from germline, CDR1 is DFQATT and CDR2 is SNEGSKA (reference sequence). The V and J ends lost 1 base and 1 base respectively, with 11 bases between them. This CDR3 comprises 16 residues. CDR3 nucleotides: TGCAGTGCTAGAGTTTTGGAGGGATCCTATAATTCACCCCTCCACTTT. Translation gives CSARVLEGSYNSPLHF.

The CDR3: CASSLRSDGKTQYF. For the CDR3, the DNA is TGTGCCAGCAGCTTAAGATCCGACGGGAAGACCCAGTACTTC. The chain combines TRBV7-9 with TRBJ2-5, with D perhaps matching TRBD2 (5 bases). There are 14 residues in the CDR3. Germline V gene sequence: CDR1 SEHNR, CDR2 FQNEAQ (reference sequence). With 2 bases removed from V and 6 bases from J, the gap between germline ends came to 13 bases.

This clonotype was counted between two and nine times. The rearrangement links TRBV20-1 to TRBJ1-5, with D unresolved. The CDR3 is made up of 14 amino acids. CDR1 is DFQATT, CDR2 SNEGSKA, per germline (reference sequence). Deletions cut 3 bases from V and 2 bases from J, with 11 bases between. The CDR3: CSARGSLGNQPQHF. The CDR3 DNA follows: TGCAGTGCTAGGGGGAGTCTAGGCAATCAGCCCCAGCATTTT.

This clonotype was observed a handful of times. The V call is TRBV27, the J call TRBJ1-1; D is unclear. This CDR3 is 14 amino acids long. V lost 2 bases to trimming and J lost 1 base, with 8 bases between them. CDR1 is MNHEY and CDR2 is SMNVEV in the germline V gene (reference sequence). The CDR3 sequence is CASSLRFANTEAFF. Here the CDR3 DNA reads TGTGCCAGCAGTTTACGGTTTGCGAACACTGAAGCTTTCTTT.

The rearrangement links TRBV19 to TRBJ2-1; D unresolved. The CDR3 has 14 amino acids. V lost 3 bases, J lost 3 bases, and 9 bases lay in between. Germline values: CDR1 LNHDA, CDR2 SQIVND (reference sequence). The DNA of the CDR3 is TGTGCCAGTAGTATCAGTGGGGTCTACAATGAGCAGTTCTTC. It is translated as CASSISGVYNEQFF.

This clonotype was recorded only once. The rearrangement uses TRBV20-1 and TRBJ2-5; 10 nucleotides align to TRBD2. This CDR3 contains 15 residues. Per germline, CDR1 DFQATT and CDR2 SNEGSKA (reference sequence). Trimming removed 5 bases from V and 6 bases from J; junction bases left unmatched: 12. CDR3 residues: CSAQAGGLDWQTQYF. DNA for the CDR3: TGCAGTGCTCAAGCGGGGGGGCTTGACTGGCAGACCCAGTACTTC.

This clonotype turned up a few times. The chain carries TRBV20-1 and TRBJ2-3; the D call may be TRBD1 or TRBD2 (5 bases each). This CDR3 has 15 residues. CDR1 and CDR2 (germline): DFQATT, SNEGSKA (reference sequence). The V end was cut by 0 bases, the J end by 4 bases, with 14 bases between. The CDR3 DNA sequence: TGCAGTGCTAGAGATCCGGGGCGTTCTGCAGATACGCAGTATTTT. Its protein product is CSARDPGRSADTQYF.

The J gene is TRBJ1-5, the V gene TRBV7-8; D unresolved. This CDR3 region has 13 residues. Germline assignment: CDR1 SGHVS and CDR2 FQNEAQ. V was cut by 2 bases and J by 1 base, with 3 bases left in between. CDR3 bases: TGTGCCAGCAGCTTATTAAGCAATCAGCCCCAGCATTTT. Translation gives CASSLLSNQPQHF. The entire variable domain, with the rest obtained from reference TRBV7-8 and TRBJ1-5, is as follows: GAGVSQSPRYKVAKRGQDVALRCDPISGHVSLFWYQQALGQGPEFLTYFQNEAQLDKSGLPSDRFFAERPEGSVSTLKIQRTQQEDSAVYLCASSLLSNQPQHFGDGTRLSIL.

This chain joins TRBV7-9 and TRBJ2-1; 11 positions agree with TRBD2. CDR1 and CDR2 from the germline V gene are SEHNR and FQNEAQ (reference sequence). This CDR3 has 15 residues. V shed 1 base, J shed 11 bases, and the junction held 7 bases outside the gene matches. The CDR3 here is CASSLGGLADDKQFF. CDR3 DNA sequence: TGTGCCAGCAGCTTAGGGGGACTAGCGGACGATAAGCAGTTCTTC.

The chain combines TRBV5-1 with TRBJ1-1, with 9 bases fitting TRBD1. The CDR3 is 16 residues long. Germline CDR1 SGHRS, CDR2 YFSETQ. V lost 0 bases and J lost 0; bases outside the gene matches: 3. The CDR3 DNA reads as TGCGCCAGCAGCTTGGTGGGACAGGGAATGAACACTGAAGCTTTCTTT. It encodes CASSLVGQGMNTEAFF.

This clonotype appeared many times. The genes are TRBV28 and TRBJ2-2; 7 bases line up with TRBD2. CDR1 MDHEN and CDR2 SYDVKM come from the germline V gene. Trimming at V came to 8 bases and at J to 6 bases, leaving 3 bases not matched to a gene. CDR3 size: 12 residues. The CDR3 sequence is CASGGGAGELFF. CDR3 in DNA: TGTGCCAGCGGGGGGGGTGCCGGGGAGCTGTTTTTT.

This clonotype has a handful of counts. The chain joins TRBV4-1 to TRBJ2-2; D is undetermined. This CDR3 comprises 14 residues. Germline V lookup: CDR1 MGHRA, CDR2 YSYEKL. The V end lost 3 bases, the J end lost 5 bases, and 10 bases lay between the germline ends. The CDR3 DNA reads as TGCGCCAGCAGCCAGGAGACGTATACCGGGGAGCTGTTTTTT. It translates to CASSQETYTGELFF.

This clonotype was observed a handful of times. The J gene is TRBJ2-5, the V gene TRBV21-1; the DNA was not compared with TRBD1, the D call given in the table. TRBV21-1 is a pseudogene. There are 17 residues in the CDR3. CDR3 coding DNA: TGTGCCAGCAGCAAGGGACACCGGGACAGGGATTGGGAGACCCAGTACTTC. Its translation: CASSKGHRDRDWETQYF.

In this sample, this clonotype turned up a few times. V usage is TRBV12-3 or TRBV12-4 and J usage is TRBJ1-2; D is unclear. The CDR3 consists of 17 residues. V lost 2 bases to trimming and J lost 2 bases, with 18 bases between them. For the CDR3, the DNA is TGTGCCAGCAGTTTAACGGTGGGAACACTCCCAAACTATGGCTACACCTTC. It translates to CASSLTVGTLPNYGYTF.

The CDR3 sequence is CSVEDGVDRVPGNTIYF. In nucleotides, the CDR3 is TGCAGCGTTGAAGATGGAGTTGACAGGGTCCCTGGAAACACCATATATTTT. V usage is TRBV29-1 and J usage is TRBJ1-3, with 7 bases aligning to TRBD1. Per the germline V gene, CDR1 is SQVTM and CDR2 is ANQGSEA. The CDR3 length is 17 residues. The junction had 10 bases not matched to a gene; V was cut back by 0 bases and J by 2 bases.

This clonotype was recorded a few times. The V call is TRBV7-6, the J call TRBJ2-3; TRBD1 aligns across 11 bases. This CDR3 has 15 residues. V dropped 1 base and J dropped 4; count of bases not matched to a gene: 1. Germline V CDR1 and CDR2: SGHVS, FNYEAQ. CDR3 in DNA: TGTGCCAGCAGCTTAGGGACAGGGGGCGCAGATACGCAGTATTTT. As protein: CASSLGTGGADTQYF.